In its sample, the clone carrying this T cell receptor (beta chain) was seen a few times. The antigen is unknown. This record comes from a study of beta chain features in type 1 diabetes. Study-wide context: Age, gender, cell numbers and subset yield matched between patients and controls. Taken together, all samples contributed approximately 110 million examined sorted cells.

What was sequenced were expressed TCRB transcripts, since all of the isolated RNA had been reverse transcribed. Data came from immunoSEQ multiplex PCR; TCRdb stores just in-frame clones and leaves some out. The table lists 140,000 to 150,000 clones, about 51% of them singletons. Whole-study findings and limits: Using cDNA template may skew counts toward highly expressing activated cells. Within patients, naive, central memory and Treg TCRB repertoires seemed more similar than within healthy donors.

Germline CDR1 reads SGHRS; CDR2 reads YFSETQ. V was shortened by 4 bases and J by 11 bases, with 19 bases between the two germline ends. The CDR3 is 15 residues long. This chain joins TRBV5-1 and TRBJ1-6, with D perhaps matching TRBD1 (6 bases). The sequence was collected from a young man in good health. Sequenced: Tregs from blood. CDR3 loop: CASSQQGIGTPPLHF. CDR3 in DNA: TGCGCCAGCAGCCAACAGGGAATCGGTACGCCACCCCTCCACTTT.